This TCR beta chain is drawn from a study of blood T cell repertoires in COVID-19. Study in general: The United States, Italy and Spain provided the acute and convalescent COVID-19 samples.

Libraries were prepared by immunoSEQ multiplex PCR; TCRdb keeps only in-frame clonotypes and omits some of them. Among 200,000 to 250,000 clones listed, 80% were seen once. The CDR3 contains 12 residues. Germline V CDR1 and CDR2: LNHDA, SQIVND (reference sequence). Trimming took off 6 bases at V and 4 bases at J, with 9 bases between the two ends. Sequenced material: peripheral blood. The chain has TRBV19 and TRBJ1-2; D not certain. This sequence was found in a human donor in a cohort sampled during active COVID-19. The DNA of the CDR3 is TGTGCCAGTAGAGGAGGCGGCTATGGCTACACCTTC. The encoded protein is CASRGGGYGYTF. The full variable domain, with the rest looked up from reference TRBV19 and TRBJ1-2, is DGGITQSPKYLFRKEGQNVTLSCEQNLNHDAMYWYRQDPGQGLRLIYYSQIVNDFQKGDIAEGYSVSREKKESFPLTVTSAQKNPTAFYLCASRGGGYGYTFGSGTRLTVV.